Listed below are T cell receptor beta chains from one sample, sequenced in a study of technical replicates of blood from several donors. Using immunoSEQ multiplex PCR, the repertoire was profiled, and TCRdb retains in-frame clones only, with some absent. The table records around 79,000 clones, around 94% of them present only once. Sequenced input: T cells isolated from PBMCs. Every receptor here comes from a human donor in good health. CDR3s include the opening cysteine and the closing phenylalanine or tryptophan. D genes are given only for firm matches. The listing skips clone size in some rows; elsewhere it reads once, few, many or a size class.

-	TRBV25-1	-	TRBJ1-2	TGTGCCAGCAGTGCACGGGGGAATATGGTCGGCTACACCTTC	CASSARGNMVGYTF
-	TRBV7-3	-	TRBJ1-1	TGTGCCAGCAGCTTAGGAGTCCCTTTCGATGTGAACACTGAAGCTTTCTTT	CASSLGVPFDVNTEAFF
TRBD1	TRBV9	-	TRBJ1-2	TGTGCCAGCAGCGCAAAGGAGGGACAGGGGCTTAACTATGGCTACACCTTC	CASSAKEGQGLNYGYTF
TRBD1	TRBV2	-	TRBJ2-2	TGTGCCAGCAGCGACAGGGTAGCGAACACCGGGGAGCTGTTTTTT	CASSDRVANTGELFF
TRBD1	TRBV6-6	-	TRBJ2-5	TGTGCCAGCAGTTACCCACTGACAGGGGAAGAGACCCAGTACTTC	CASSYPLTGEETQYF
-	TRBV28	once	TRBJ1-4	TGTGCCAGCAAGAAAGGGGGAAGTACTGAAAAACTGTTTTTT	CASKKGGSTEKLFF
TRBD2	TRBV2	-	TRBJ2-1	TGTGCCAGCAGAACGGGACTAGCGGGATCTGTGGGTGTGGATGAGCAGTTCTTC	CASRTGLAGSVGVDEQFF
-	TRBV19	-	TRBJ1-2	TGTGCCAGTAGTATCGGGGTAAACGGCGATGGCTACACCTTC	CASSIGVNGDGYTF
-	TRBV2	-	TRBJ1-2	TGTGCCAGCAGTGAAAGGCGGGCAGTACCCTATGGCTACACCTTC	CASSERRAVPYGYTF
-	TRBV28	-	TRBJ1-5	TGTGCCAGCCGCCCCCTCGGGGGGCTTGTCAATCAGCCCCAGCATTTT	CASRPLGGLVNQPQHF
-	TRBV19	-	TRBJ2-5	TGTGCCAGTAGTGGGGACATACAAGAGACCCAGTACTTC	CASSGDIQETQYF
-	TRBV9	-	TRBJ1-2	TGTGCCAGCAGCGTAGGAAGGGGGAACTATGGCTACACCTTC	CASSVGRGNYGYTF
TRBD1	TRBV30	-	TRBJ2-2	TGTGCCTGGGACAGGGGGCCGAACACCGGGGAGCTGTTTTTT	CAWDRGPNTGELFF
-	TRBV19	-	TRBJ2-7	TGTGCCAGTAGTCAGAAACAGGGTTCCTACGAGCAGTACTTC	CASSQKQGSYEQYF
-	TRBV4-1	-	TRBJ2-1	TGCGCCAGCAGCCTAAGCGGGCCCTACAATGAGCAGTTCTTC	CASSLSGPYNEQFF
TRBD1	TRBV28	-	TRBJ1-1	TGTGCCAGCAGTTTACTTACCCTAACAGGGGGTGACACTGAAGCTTTCTTT	CASSLLTLTGGDTEAFF
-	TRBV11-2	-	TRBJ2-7	TGTGCCAGCAGCTTAGATCTCGCTAGCAGCACCTACGAGCAGTACTTC	CASSLDLASSTYEQYF
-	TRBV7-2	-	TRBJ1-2	TGTGCCAGCAGCCCCGGACAGAATTCTGGCTACACCTTC	CASSPGQNSGYTF
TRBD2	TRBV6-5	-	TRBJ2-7	TGTGCCAGCAGTTACTCTAGCGGGGGAGCCACGTACGAGCAGTACTTC	CASSYSSGGATYEQYF
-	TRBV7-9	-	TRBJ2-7	TGTGCCAGCAGCTTAGGCAGGGGCTGGGACGAGCAGTACTTC	CASSLGRGWDEQYF
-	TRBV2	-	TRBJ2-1	TGTGCCAGCAATATATACAGGGGGAGGGCTGAGCAGTTCTTC	CASNIYRGRAEQFF
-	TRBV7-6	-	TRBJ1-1	TGTGCCAGCAGCATAGAACTGTCCTCCACTGAAGCTTTCTTT	CASSIELSSTEAFF
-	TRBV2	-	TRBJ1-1	TGTGCCAGCACAGGGCAGACTGAAGCTTTCTTT	CASTGQTEAFF
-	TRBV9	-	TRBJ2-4	TGTGCCAGCAGCGGAAGCGGTGTAGCCAAAAACATTCAGTACTTC	CASSGSGVAKNIQYF
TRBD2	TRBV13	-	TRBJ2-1	TGTGCCAGCAGCTCCTGGACTAGTGGGGGATACAATGAGCAGTTCTTC	CASSSWTSGGYNEQFF
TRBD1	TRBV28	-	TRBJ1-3	TGTGCCAGTCAGGGGGCGCCCGGAAACACCATATATTTT	CASQGAPGNTIYF
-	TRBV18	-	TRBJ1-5	TGTGCCAGCTCACCTGGGGGGTCCAATCAGCCCCAGCATTTT	CASSPGGSNQPQHF
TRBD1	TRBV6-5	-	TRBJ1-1	TGTGCCAGCAGTACGAGGGACAGCCGTGAAGCTTTCTTT	CASSTRDSREAFF
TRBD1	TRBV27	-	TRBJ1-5	TGTGCCAGCAGTCCCTACCGGGACAGGGGGTTTCAGCCCCAGCATTTT	CASSPYRDRGFQPQHF
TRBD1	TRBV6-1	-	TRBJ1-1	TGTGCCAGCACCGAAACAGGGGGAGCTGAAGCTTTCTTT	CASTETGGAEAFF
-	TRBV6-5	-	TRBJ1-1	TGTGCCAGCAGTCGTACGAGCACTGAAGCTTTCTTT	CASSRTSTEAFF
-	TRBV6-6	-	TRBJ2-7	TGTGCCAGCAGTTTTCGAGGTGTTTACGAGCAGTACTTC	CASSFRGVYEQYF
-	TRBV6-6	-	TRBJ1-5	TGTGCCAGCCTGGGAGGGCCCAATCAGCCCCAGCATTTT	CASLGGPNQPQHF
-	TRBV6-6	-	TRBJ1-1	TGTGCCAGCAGAGGAGGGATAAAGAACACTGAAGCTTTCTTT	CASRGGIKNTEAFF
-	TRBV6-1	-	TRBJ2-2	TGTGCCAGCACAGTGACCGGGGAGCTGTTTTTT	CASTVTGELFF
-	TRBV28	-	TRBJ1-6	TGTGCCAGCAGTCGTATTGATAATTCACCCCTCCACTTT	CASSRIDNSPLHF
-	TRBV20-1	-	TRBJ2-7	TGCAGTGCTAGCGGAGAAAGGCAGTACTTC	CSASGERQYF
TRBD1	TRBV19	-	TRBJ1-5	TGTGCCAGTAGTTATGGGACAGGGATTTATCAGCCCCAGCATTTT	CASSYGTGIYQPQHF
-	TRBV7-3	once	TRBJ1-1	TGTGCCAGCAGCGCCCCTCCAGATACTGAAGCTTTCTTT	CASSAPPDTEAFF
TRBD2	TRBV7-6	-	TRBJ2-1	TGTGCCAGCAGCCTCCCGACTAGCGGGGTCTACAATGAGCAGTTCTTC	CASSLPTSGVYNEQFF
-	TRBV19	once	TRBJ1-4	TGTGCCAGTCGGGGTAGGTCAACTAATGAAAAACTGTTTTTT	CASRGRSTNEKLFF
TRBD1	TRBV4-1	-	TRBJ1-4	TGCGCCAGCAGCCAAGATAGGAGAACAGGGGGCCGTGAAAAACTGTTTTTT	CASSQDRRTGGREKLFF
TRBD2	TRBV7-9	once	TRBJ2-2	TGTGCCAGCAGCTTCGGAAGCGGGAGCACCGGGGAGCTGTTTTTT	CASSFGSGSTGELFF
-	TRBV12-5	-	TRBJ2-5	TGTGCTAGTGGCCCCTTAGAAGAGACCCAGTACTTC	CASGPLEETQYF
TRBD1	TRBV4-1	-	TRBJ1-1	TGCGCCAGCAGCACCGGGACAGGGATGTTCGCTGAAGCTTTCTTT	CASSTGTGMFAEAFF
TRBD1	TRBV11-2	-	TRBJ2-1	TGTGCCAGCAGCTCCGGACAGGGGGCGGCTGAGCAGTTCTTC	CASSSGQGAAEQFF
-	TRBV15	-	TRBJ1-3	TGTGCCACCAGCAGAGATTTCTCCCCCGGAAACACCATATATTTT	CATSRDFSPGNTIYF
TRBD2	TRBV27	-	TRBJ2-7	TGTGCCAGCAGGATAGCGGGAGGGGTTTCCGAGCAGTACTTC	CASRIAGGVSEQYF
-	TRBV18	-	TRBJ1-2	TGTGCCAGCTCACCACCGGCCAAAGGGAGGGTTGGCTACACCTTC	CASSPPAKGRVGYTF
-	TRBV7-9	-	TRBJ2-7	TGTGCCAGCAGCCAGGGGCTTAACAACTACGAGCAGTACTTC	CASSQGLNNYEQYF
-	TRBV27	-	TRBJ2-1	TGTGCCAGCAGTTTACTGGGAGCTAAAAATGAGCAGTTCTTC	CASSLLGAKNEQFF
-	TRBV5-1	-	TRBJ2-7	TGCGCCAGCAGCTTGGCCCCCGGGGAAACCTACGAGCAGTACTTC	CASSLAPGETYEQYF